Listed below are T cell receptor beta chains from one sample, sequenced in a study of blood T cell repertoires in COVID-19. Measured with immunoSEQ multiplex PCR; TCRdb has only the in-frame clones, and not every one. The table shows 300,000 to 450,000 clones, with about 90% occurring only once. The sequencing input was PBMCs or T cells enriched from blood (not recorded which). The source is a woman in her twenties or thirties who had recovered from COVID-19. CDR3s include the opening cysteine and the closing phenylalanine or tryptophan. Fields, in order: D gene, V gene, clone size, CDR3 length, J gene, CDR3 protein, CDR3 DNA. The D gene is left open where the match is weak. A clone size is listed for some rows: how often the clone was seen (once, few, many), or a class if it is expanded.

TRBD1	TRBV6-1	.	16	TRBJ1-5	CASSEAIGGAGQPQHF	TGTGCCAGCAGTGAAGCCATAGGGGGCGCCGGACAGCCCCAGCATTTT
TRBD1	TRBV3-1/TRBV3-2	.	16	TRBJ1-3	CASSQDRDRAGNTIYF	TGTGCCAGCAGCCAAGATCGTGACAGGGCTGGAAACACCATATATTTT
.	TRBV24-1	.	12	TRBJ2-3	CATGTDTDTQYF	TGTGCCACCGGGACTGACACAGATACGCAGTATTTT
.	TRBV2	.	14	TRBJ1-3	CASSVGSSGNTIYF	TGTGCCAGCAGTGTGGGGAGCTCTGGAAACACCATATATTTT
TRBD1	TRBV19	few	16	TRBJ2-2	CASSPRTGGRTGELFF	TGTGCCAGTAGTCCCCGGACAGGGGGGAGGACCGGGGAGCTGTTTTTT
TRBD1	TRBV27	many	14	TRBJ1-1	CASSLSTGGTEAFF	TGTGCCAGCAGTTTATCGACAGGGGGCACTGAAGCTTTCTTT
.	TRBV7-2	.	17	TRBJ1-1	CASSLVFRVTLNTEAFF	TGTGCCAGCAGCTTAGTGTTCAGGGTCACTCTGAACACTGAAGCTTTCTTT
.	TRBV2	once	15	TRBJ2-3	CASSVRPGSTDTQYF	TGTGCCAGCAGTGTTCGGCCAGGGAGCACAGATACGCAGTATTTT
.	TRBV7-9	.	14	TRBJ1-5	CAKHREKGNQPQHF	TGTGCCAAACACCGGGAGAAGGGGAATCAGCCCCAGCATTTT
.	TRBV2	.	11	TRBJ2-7	CASSDWAEQYF	TGTGCCAGCAGTGATTGGGCTGAGCAGTACTTC
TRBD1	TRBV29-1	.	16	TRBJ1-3	CSVAKTGSTSGNTIYF	TGCAGCGTTGCAAAGACAGGGAGTACTTCTGGAAACACCATATATTTT
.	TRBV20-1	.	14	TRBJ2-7	CSASKGESSYEQYF	TGCAGTGCTAGTAAAGGGGAAAGCTCCTACGAGCAGTACTTC
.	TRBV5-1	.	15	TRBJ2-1	CASSLRASAGDEQFF	TGCGCCAGCAGCTTGAGGGCTAGCGCTGGGGATGAGCAGTTCTTC
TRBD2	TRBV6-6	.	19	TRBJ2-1	CASSPPPGLAGYSYNEQFF	TGTGCCAGCAGTCCCCCCCCGGGTCTAGCGGGTTACTCCTACAATGAGCAGTTCTTC
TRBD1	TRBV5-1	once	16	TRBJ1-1	CASSLGTGPMNTEAFF	TGCGCCAGCAGCTTGGGGACAGGGCCCATGAACACTGAAGCTTTCTTT
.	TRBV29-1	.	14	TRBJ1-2	CSANSRQAVGGYTF	TGCAGCGCCAATTCGAGACAGGCGGTAGGGGGCTACACCTTC
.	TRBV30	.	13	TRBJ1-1	CAWSVLGFTEAFF	TGTGCCTGGAGTGTACTCGGGTTCACTGAAGCTTTCTTT
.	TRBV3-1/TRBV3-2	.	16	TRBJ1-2	CASSQGPLISTYGYTF	TGTGCCAGCAGCCAGGGGCCTCTTATCAGTACCTATGGCTACACCTTC
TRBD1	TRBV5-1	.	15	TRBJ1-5	CASSLAGTDYQPQHF	TGCGCCAGCAGCTTGGCCGGGACAGATTATCAGCCCCAGCATTTT
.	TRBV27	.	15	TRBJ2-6	CASSPRETGANVLTF	TGTGCCAGCAGTCCTCGGGAGACCGGGGCCAACGTCCTGACTTTC
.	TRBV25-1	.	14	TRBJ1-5	CASMGAGDGQPQHF	TGTGCCAGCATGGGGGCAGGGGACGGTCAGCCCCAGCATTTT
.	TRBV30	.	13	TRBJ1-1	CAWREQPNTEAFF	TGTGCCTGGAGAGAACAGCCGAACACTGAAGCTTTCTTT
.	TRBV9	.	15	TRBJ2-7	CASSPYFGTSYEQYF	TGTGCCAGCAGCCCATACTTCGGGACTTCCTACGAGCAGTACTTC
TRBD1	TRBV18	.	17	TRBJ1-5	CASSPALGQGGNQPQHF	TGTGCCAGCTCACCAGCCCTTGGACAGGGAGGCAATCAGCCCCAGCATTTT
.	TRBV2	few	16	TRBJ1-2	CASSDPVAAGINGYTF	TGTGCCAGCAGTGACCCGGTTGCCGCAGGAATAAATGGCTACACCTTC
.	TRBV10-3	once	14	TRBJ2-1	CAISAGVTYNEQFF	TGTGCCATCAGTGCCGGGGTAACCTACAATGAGCAGTTCTTC
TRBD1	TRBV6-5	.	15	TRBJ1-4	CASRGTGGTNEKLFF	TGTGCCAGCAGGGGGACAGGGGGAACGAATGAAAAACTGTTTTTT
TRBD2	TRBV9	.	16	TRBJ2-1	CASSVVAAGGHNEQFF	TGTGCCAGCAGCGTAGTTGCAGCGGGGGGGCACAATGAGCAGTTCTTC
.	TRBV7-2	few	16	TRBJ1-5	CASSLSSGDSNQPQHF	TGTGCCAGCAGCTTAAGTTCAGGGGATAGCAATCAGCCCCAGCATTTT
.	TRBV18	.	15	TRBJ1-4	CASSPSGGYNEKLFF	TGTGCCAGCTCACCCTCTGGCGGATATAATGAAAAACTGTTTTTT
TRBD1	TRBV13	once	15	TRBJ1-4	CASSLGQGTEEKLFF	TGTGCCAGCAGCTTGGGACAGGGGACGGAAGAAAAACTGTTTTTT
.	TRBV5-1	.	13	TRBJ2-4	CASSAQTQDIQYF	TGCGCCAGCAGCGCCCAGACCCAGGACATTCAGTACTTC
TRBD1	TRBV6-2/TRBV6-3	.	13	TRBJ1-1	CASTPDRGTEAFF	TGTGCCAGCACCCCGGACAGGGGGACTGAAGCTTTCTTT
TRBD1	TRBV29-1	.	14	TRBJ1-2	CSVEDRDRGYGYTF	TGCAGCGTTGAAGATCGGGACAGGGGGTATGGCTACACCTTC
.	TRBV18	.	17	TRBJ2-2	CASSPPIGQGRTGELFF	TGTGCCAGCTCACCACCTATTGGGCAGGGGCGCACCGGGGAGCTGTTTTTT
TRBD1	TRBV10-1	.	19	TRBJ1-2	CASSLSIQGPQPGGAGYTF	TGCGCCAGCAGCCTTAGTATACAGGGGCCACAGCCGGGTGGAGCAGGCTACACCTTC
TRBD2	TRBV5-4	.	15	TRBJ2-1	CASSPRVAGGGEQFF	TGTGCCAGCAGCCCTCGGGTAGCGGGGGGGGGTGAGCAGTTCTTC
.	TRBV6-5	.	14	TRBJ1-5	CASSNPGGNQPQHF	TGTGCCAGCAGTAACCCGGGAGGAAATCAGCCCCAGCATTTT
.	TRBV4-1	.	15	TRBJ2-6	CASSQTGAGANVLTF	TGCGCCAGCAGCCAAACCGGGGCTGGGGCCAACGTCCTGACTTTC
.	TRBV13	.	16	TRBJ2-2	CASSPGLGARTGELFF	TGTGCCAGCAGCCCCGGGTTAGGGGCTCGCACCGGGGAGCTGTTTTTT
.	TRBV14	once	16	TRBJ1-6	CASSHRGGANNSPLHF	TGTGCCAGCAGCCATCGTGGAGGGGCGAATAATTCACCCCTCCACTTT
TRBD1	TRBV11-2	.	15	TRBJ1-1	CASSRTGGRYTEAFF	TGTGCCAGCAGCCGGACAGGGGGCAGGTACACTGAAGCTTTCTTT
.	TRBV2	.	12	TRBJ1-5	CASSDGGRVRHF	TGTGCCAGCAGTGATGGAGGGAGGGTCAGGCATTTT
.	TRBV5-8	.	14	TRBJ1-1	CASSTRQAATEAFF	TGTGCCAGCAGCACCCGACAGGCAGCGACTGAAGCTTTCTTT
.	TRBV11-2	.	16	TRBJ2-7	CASSFRKQGISYEQYF	TGTGCCAGCAGCTTCCGGAAACAGGGCATCTCCTACGAGCAGTACTTC
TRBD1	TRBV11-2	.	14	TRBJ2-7	CASSWDRGDYEQYF	TGTGCCAGCAGCTGGGACAGGGGGGACTACGAGCAGTACTTC
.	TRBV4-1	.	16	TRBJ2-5	CASSQDRAGGGETQYF	TGCGCCAGCAGCCAAGATAGGGCAGGGGGAGGTGAGACCCAGTACTTC
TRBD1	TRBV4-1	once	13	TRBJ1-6	CASSDRGLSPLHF	TGCGCCAGCAGTGACAGGGGGCTTTCACCCCTCCACTTT
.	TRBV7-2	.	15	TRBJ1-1	CASSFRGGVRTEAFF	TGTGCCAGCAGCTTTAGGGGAGGGGTTAGGACTGAAGCTTTCTTT
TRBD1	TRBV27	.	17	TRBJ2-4	CASCHGGDRVSRNIQYF	TGTGCCAGCTGCCATGGGGGGGACAGGGTTTCGAGAAACATTCAGTACTTC
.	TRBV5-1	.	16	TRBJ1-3	CASSPNPGDSGNTIYF	TGCGCCAGCAGCCCCAACCCAGGGGACTCTGGAAACACCATATATTTT
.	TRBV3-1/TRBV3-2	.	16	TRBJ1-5	CASSPRTVYSNQPQHF	TGTGCCAGCAGCCCCCGGACAGTTTATAGCAATCAGCCCCAGCATTTT
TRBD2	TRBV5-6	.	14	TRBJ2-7	CASSLDPGGYEQYF	TGTGCCAGCAGCTTGGACCCGGGGGGCTACGAGCAGTACTTC
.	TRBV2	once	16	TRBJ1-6	CASSEFSVRPNSPLHF	TGTGCCAGCAGTGAATTTTCGGTCAGGCCCAATTCACCCCTCCACTTT
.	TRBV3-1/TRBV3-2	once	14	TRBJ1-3	CASSLQSSGNTIYF	TGTGCCAGCAGCTTACAGAGCTCTGGAAACACCATATATTTT
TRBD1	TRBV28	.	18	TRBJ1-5	CASSLKRTGAPGNQPQHF	TGTGCCAGCAGTTTAAAGAGGACAGGGGCGCCGGGTAATCAGCCCCAGCATTTT
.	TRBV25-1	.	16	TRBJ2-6	CASSELVGSGANVLTF	TGTGCCAGCAGTGAATTGGTCGGCTCTGGGGCCAACGTCCTGACTTTC
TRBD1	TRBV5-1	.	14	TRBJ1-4	CASSLLGQGEKLFF	TGCGCCAGCAGCTTGTTAGGACAGGGTGAAAAACTGTTTTTT
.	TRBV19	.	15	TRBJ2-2	CASSIDRRNTGELFF	TGTGCCAGTAGTATCGACAGGAGGAACACCGGGGAGCTGTTTTTT
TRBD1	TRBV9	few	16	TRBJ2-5	CASSVPRAGGSETQYF	TGTGCCAGCAGCGTACCTAGAGCAGGGGGCTCAGAGACCCAGTACTTC